This T cell receptor beta chain stems from a study of cytotoxic CD8 clonotypes in ibrutinib-treated CLL. Across the whole study: Enrolment comprised around 11 relapsed/refractory and more than 14 treatment-naive patients; about 17 were IGHV unmutated. When averaged across all of the samples, the counts came to roughly 240,000 productive templates and tens of thousands of productive rearrangements. General study points: Clonality grew at ibrutinib response; at progression, it decreased back toward baseline. Higher circulating CD8+ T-cell counts strongly accompanied higher baseline clonality, above age-matched healthy donors.

For this clone: Its antigen is not identified.

Looked up from germline, CDR1 is MNHEY and CDR2 is SMNVEV (reference sequence). V was trimmed by 3 bases and J by 4 bases, leaving 9 bases between them. The CDR3 runs 13 residues. Some clones are missing from TCRdb's copy, which holds only in-frame ones; the method was immunoSEQ multiplex PCR. The table has hundreds of thousands of clones, 70% seen once. The sequence derives from a human donor with chronic lymphocytic leukemia. V is TRBV27 and J is TRBJ1-1; D is unresolved. The sample in question was PBMCs, obtained after 24 months of ibrutinib treatment. The CDR3 DNA reads as TGTGCCAGCAGTTTTAAAGTGGGCACTGAAGCTTTCTTT. As protein: CASSFKVGTEAFF.